Below, 28 T cell receptor beta chains from the same sample are listed, as sequenced in a study of PD-1 blockade in classical Hodgkin lymphoma. Stated time point: cycle 4 day 1 (C4D1), after 6 weeks of nivolumab. Each of the patients experienced relapse following autologous stem cell transplantation, and their brentuximab vedotin exposure differed. Sequenced by immunoSEQ multiplex PCR; TCRdb stores in-frame clones only, minus some. The data hold tens of thousands of clones, with about 90% observed a single time. Sequencing was performed on peripheral blood mononuclear cells (PBMCs), taken before the fourth cycle of nivolumab. The receptors derive from a human donor with classical Hodgkin lymphoma.

The genes are TRBV4-1 and TRBJ2-3; D is unclear. The CDR3 totals 12 residues. The V gene lost 4 bases and the J gene lost 2 bases, with 4 bases spanning the gap. CDR1 is MGHRA and CDR2 is YSYEKL in the germline V gene. The CDR3 reads CASSPHTDTQYF. CDR3 in DNA: TGCGCCAGCAGCCCCCACACAGATACGCAGTATTTT.

This chain links TRBV6-5 with TRBJ2-7; perhaps TRBD1 as D (5 bases). CDR1 MNHEY and CDR2 SVGAGI come from the germline V gene. The CDR3 is 14 amino acids. V lost 0 bases, J lost 3 bases, and 9 bases lay in between. CDR3 residues: CASSYSRDYYEQYF. CDR3 in DNA: TGTGCCAGCAGTTACTCCAGGGATTACTACGAGCAGTACTTC.

The rearrangement joins TRBV2 to TRBJ1-5; D gene uncertain. The CDR3 loop spans 14 amino acids. Germline lookup yields CDR1 SNHLY and CDR2 FYNNEI. Trimming shortened V by 6 bases and J by 5 bases, and 14 bases separated the two germline ends. The CDR3 sequence is CASSQYSTDQPQHF. In nucleotides, the CDR3 is TGTGCCAGCAGCCAATACAGTACTGATCAGCCCCAGCATTTT.

The chain employs TRBV5-1 and TRBJ1-4; 8 bases are a match to TRBD1. This CDR3 region has 14 residues. Germline-derived CDR1 and CDR2 are SGHRS and YFSETQ. With V trimmed by 4 bases and J by 3 bases, 2 bases remained unmatched. The CDR3 sequence: CASSQTGANEKLFF. The CDR3 DNA follows: TGCGCCAGCAGCCAGACAGGGGCTAATGAAAAACTGTTTTTT.

This clone was counted only a few times. The chain couples TRBV5-1 to TRBJ2-3; D gene uncertain. The CDR3 is made up of 14 amino acids. Germline CDR1 reads SGHRS; CDR2 reads YFSETQ. V lost 4 bases and J lost 2, with 11 bases in between. CDR3 in amino acids: CASSVRQNTDTQYF. CDR3 sequence (DNA): TGCGCCAGCAGCGTCCGACAAAACACAGATACGCAGTATTTT.

V and J are TRBV28 and TRBJ2-3; tentative D call: TRBD2 (6 bases). The germline V gene encodes CDR1 MDHEN and CDR2 SYDVKM. The V end was cut by 3 bases, the J end by 2 bases, with 12 bases between. This CDR3 is 15 amino acids long. The CDR3 region has the DNA TGTGCCAGCAGTTTCCCCGGGACTGACACAGATACGCAGTATTTT. As protein: CASSFPGTDTDTQYF.

The V call is TRBV11-2, the J call TRBJ2-7, with unresolved D. This CDR3 region has 16 residues. Germline lookup yields CDR1 SGHAT and CDR2 FQNNGV. V lost 5 bases to trimming and J lost 2 bases, with 19 bases between them. CDR3 residues: CASSPLTAGLTYEQYF. The CDR3, as DNA: TGTGCCAGCAGCCCCCTCACGGCAGGCCTAACCTACGAGCAGTACTTC.

The J gene is TRBJ1-6, the V gene TRBV7-3; D is undetermined. V lost 5 bases to trimming and J lost 9 bases, with 11 bases between them. Per germline, CDR1 SGHTA and CDR2 FQGTGA. This CDR3 is 13 amino acids long. The CDR3 here is CASSPNTVSPLHF. CDR3 sequence (DNA): TGTGCCAGCAGCCCAAACACAGTTTCACCCCTCCACTTT.

This chain joins TRBV21-1 and TRBJ1-5; the table assigns TRBD1, which was not confirmed against the DNA. TRBV21-1 is a pseudogene segment. The CDR3 has 17 amino acids. Written as DNA, the CDR3 is TGTGCCCCCGCGGCTGGGGACAGGGGTTATAGCAATCAGCCCCAGCATTTT. This codes for CAPAAGDRGYSNQPQHF.

The genes are TRBV4-1 and TRBJ1-6; no definite D call. V dropped 4 bases and J dropped 0 bases, with 10 bases sitting between them. This CDR3 has 16 residues. Germline values: CDR1 MGHRA, CDR2 YSYEKL. CDR3 nucleotide sequence: TGCGCCAGCAGCCGATACTGGAGCTCCTATAATTCACCCCTCCACTTT. Its translation is CASSRYWSSYNSPLHF.

The chain couples TRBV30 to TRBJ1-3; 7 bases are a match to TRBD1. Germline V lookup: CDR1 GTSNPN, CDR2 SVGIG (reference sequence). V shed 2 bases, J shed 0 bases, and the junction held 4 bases outside the gene matches. The CDR3 length is 15 residues. The CDR3 bases are TGTGCCTGGAGTAGGGACAGTTTCTCTGGAAACACCATATATTTT. Encoded protein: CAWSRDSFSGNTIYF.

This chain uses TRBV5-1 with TRBJ2-2; 7 nucleotides match TRBD1. The J segment lost 0 bases and the V segment lost 4 bases, leaving 6 bases of the junction unmatched. The V gene's germline CDR1 is SGHRS and CDR2 YFSETQ. The CDR3 covers 16 residues. This CDR3 is CASSTRQGANTGELFF. In DNA form, the CDR3 reads TGCGCCAGCAGCACAAGACAGGGCGCGAACACCGGGGAGCTGTTTTTT.

This chain links TRBV5-1 with TRBJ2-3; a possible D gene is TRBD1 (6 bases). V lost 0 bases and J lost 4, with 6 bases in between. The CDR3 consists of 13 residues. Germline V gives CDR1 SGHRS, CDR2 YFSETQ. The CDR3 coding sequence is TGCGCCAGCAGCTTGGAGGGGGCAGATACGCAGTATTTT. As protein: CASSLEGADTQYF.

This chain uses TRBV9 with TRBJ1-2, with 7 bases that match TRBD1. The CDR3 is 15 amino acids. CDR1 is SGDLS, CDR2 YYNGEE, per germline. V shed 4 bases and J 4 bases; nucleotides not matched to a gene: 10. In nucleotides, the CDR3 is TGTGCCAGCAGCTCTCCCCGGGACAGCTTCTATGGCTACACCTTC. Its translation is CASSSPRDSFYGYTF.

This clone was counted a few times. As DNA, the CDR3 is TGTGCCATCAGTCCGGGACAGGGTAACACCGGGGAGCTGTTTTTT. Its protein product is CAISPGQGNTGELFF. This chain uses TRBV10-3 with TRBJ2-2, with 9 bases that match TRBD1. The germline gives CDR1 ENHRY, CDR2 SYGVKD. After removal of 5 bases from V and 2 bases from J, the junction contained 3 bases not matched to a gene. There are 15 residues in the CDR3.

V is TRBV16 and J is TRBJ1-5, with 8 bases that match TRBD1. V trimming: 4 bases; J trimming: 1 base; junction bases outside the gene matches: 3. The CDR3 runs to 15 residues. Per germline, CDR1 KGHSY and CDR2 FQNENV. The CDR3 loop is CASSPGQGSNQPQHF. CDR3 nucleotides: TGTGCCAGCAGCCCAGGACAGGGAAGCAATCAGCCCCAGCATTTT.

As DNA, the CDR3 is TGTGCCACCAGCAGAGGGTATCCCGGGACAAATAGCAATCAGCCCCAGCATTTT. Translated, it gives CATSRGYPGTNSNQPQHF. This chain joins TRBV15 and TRBJ1-5; D perhaps matches TRBD1 (6 bases). The ends were cut back, 1 base at V and 0 bases at J, with 16 bases in the middle. CDR3 size: 18 residues. Germline V gene lookup returns CDR1 LNHNV and CDR2 YYDKDF (reference sequence).

V and J are TRBV4-1 and TRBJ2-5; D is ambiguous. This CDR3 has 14 amino acids. Per germline, CDR1 MGHRA and CDR2 YSYEKL. V was shortened by 2 bases and J by 5 bases, with 12 bases between the two germline ends. In DNA form, the CDR3 reads TGCGCCAGCAGCCAAAGAGTTTCTGGGGAGACCCAGTACTTC. It specifies CASSQRVSGETQYF.

This clone was seen only once. V is TRBV5-1 and J is TRBJ1-3, with D unresolved. The CDR3 has 13 amino acids. The germline V gene has CDR1 SGHRS and CDR2 YFSETQ. The ends were cut back, 0 bases at V and 6 bases at J, with 7 bases in the middle. As DNA, the CDR3 is TGCGCCAGCAGCTTGGATAGGGCAAACACCATATATTTT. As protein: CASSLDRANTIYF.

J is TRBJ1-2 and V is TRBV7-9; D is ambiguous. With 5 bases removed from V and 8 bases from J, the gap between germline ends came to 15 bases. Germline CDR1 reads SEHNR; CDR2 reads FQNEAQ (reference sequence). This CDR3 has 13 amino acids. CDR3 in DNA: TGTGCCAGCAGCCCGGCCCACGCGTCCGGCTACACCTTC. Residues: CASSPAHASGYTF.

This clone was observed a single time. The rearrangement links TRBV2 to TRBJ2-2; TRBD2 is a possible D gene (5 bases). V lost 7 bases, J lost 7 bases, and 13 bases lay in between. This CDR3 region has 13 residues. CDR1 SNHLY and CDR2 FYNNEI come from the germline V gene. The CDR3 reads CASIRLGIGELFF. The CDR3, as DNA: TGTGCCAGCATTAGACTCGGGATCGGGGAGCTGTTTTTT.

The CDR3 DNA follows: TGTGCCAGCAGCTTCGAGTATAAGGACACTGAAGCTTTCTTT. Protein sequence: CASSFEYKDTEAFF. This chain connects TRBV5-8 to TRBJ1-1, with D unclear. CDR3 length equals 14 residues. CDR1 is SGHTS and CDR2 is YDEGEE in the germline V gene. V lost 2 bases and J lost 3, with 11 bases in between.

The chain joins TRBV2 to TRBJ2-1, with D unclear. Germline CDR1 and CDR2: SNHLY and FYNNEI. The CDR3 spans 16 residues. Trimming took off 1 base at V and 0 bases at J, with 10 bases between the two ends. In nucleotides, the CDR3 is TGTGCCAGCAGTGAAGGGGCGACGGGCTCCTACAATGAGCAGTTCTTC. As protein: CASSEGATGSYNEQFF.

The chain recombines TRBV7-9 with TRBJ2-5; D assignment may be TRBD1 or TRBD2 (6 bases each). The end of the DNA is better explained by TRBJ2-7, so the J call may be wrong. The CDR3 has 14 amino acids. Germline V gene data show CDR1 as SEHNR and CDR2 as FQNEAQ (reference sequence). The CDR3 DNA follows: TGTGCCAGCCGCTCCGGGGGCGGAGAGTACGAGCAGTACTTC. This encodes CASRSGGGEYEQYF.

V and J are TRBV5-1 and TRBJ1-4; TRBD1 is a possible D gene (6 bases). Germline CDR1 reads SGHRS; CDR2 reads YFSETQ. V was shortened by 4 bases and J by 2 bases, with 12 bases between the two germline ends. The CDR3 is 15 residues long. The CDR3 is CASSVETGTNEKLFF. In DNA form, the CDR3 reads TGCGCCAGCAGCGTGGAAACAGGGACTAATGAAAAACTGTTTTTT.

The V gene is TRBV19, the J gene TRBJ2-7; possibly TRBD1 for D (6 bases). Germline CDR1 and CDR2: LNHDA and SQIVND (reference sequence). Trimming stripped 4 bases from V and 3 bases from J, with 16 bases between. This CDR3 region has 15 residues. The CDR3 DNA follows: TGTGCCAGTAGTAACACGGGACAAAGCCGCTACGAGCAGTACTTC. Its translation is CASSNTGQSRYEQYF.

This clone was counted once. The chain links TRBV5-1 to TRBJ2-7, with 7 bases identical to TRBD1. Germline V gene lookup returns CDR1 SGHRS and CDR2 YFSETQ. The J segment lost 1 base and the V segment lost 0 bases, leaving 4 bases of the junction unmatched. The length of the CDR3 is 15 residues. This CDR3 reads CASSLDRGSSYEQYF. As DNA, the CDR3 is TGCGCCAGCAGCTTGGACAGGGGAAGTTCCTACGAGCAGTACTTC.

The chain recombines TRBV5-1 with TRBJ1-5; a weak D match, TRBD1 (6 bases). This CDR3 spans 14 amino acids. Trimming removed 0 bases at V and 7 bases at J, with 11 bases between. CDR1 SGHRS and CDR2 YFSETQ come from the germline V gene. CDR3 in amino acids: CASSLEGRGQPQHF. CDR3 bases: TGCGCCAGCAGCTTGGAGGGCAGGGGACAGCCCCAGCATTTT.